This is a list of T cell receptor beta chains from one sample in a study of blood T cell repertoires in COVID-19. Libraries were prepared by immunoSEQ multiplex PCR; TCRdb keeps only in-frame clonotypes and omits some of them. The table lists over 250,000 clones, 70% to 90% of them singletons. The sample was peripheral blood. These receptors all stem from a young woman with acute or convalescent COVID-19. Each CDR3 is given with its conserved first and last residue. The D gene is left open where the match is weak. A clone size is listed for some rows: how often the clone was seen (once, few, many), or a class if it is expanded.

TRBD1 | TRBJ1-6 | TRBV9 | . | CASNTDRADSPLHF | TGTGCCAGCAACACGGACAGGGCCGATTCACCCCTCCACTTT
. | TRBJ2-3 | TRBV4-3 | . | CASQSRGTGNTDTQYF | TGCGCCAGCCAATCACGGGGCACAGGGAACACAGATACGCAGTATTTT
. | TRBJ2-5 | TRBV24-1 | . | CATSETGLPGETQYF | TGTGCCACCAGTGAGACAGGACTCCCTGGGGAGACCCAGTACTTC
. | TRBJ1-4 | TRBV5-4 | once | CASSFWTNEKLFF | TGTGCCAGCAGCTTTTGGACAAATGAAAAACTGTTTTTT
. | TRBJ1-2 | TRBV6-1 | . | CATEGGANGYTF | TGTGCCACCGAAGGGGGGGCGAATGGCTACACCTTC
. | TRBJ2-3 | TRBV10-3 | once | CASRTGEYSTDTQYF | TGTGCCTCCAGAACGGGAGAATATAGCACAGATACGCAGTATTTT
TRBD1 | TRBJ1-1 | TRBV6-7 | . | CASRRTGDRAILFGEAFF | TGTGCCAGCAGACGGACTGGGGACAGGGCAATTCTATTCGGTGAAGCTTTCTTT
. | TRBJ1-1 | TRBV5-1 | few | CASSLEATANTEAFF | TGCGCCAGCAGCTTGGAGGCGACAGCGAACACTGAAGCTTTCTTT
. | TRBJ2-7 | TRBV9 | . | CASSEGPRAYEQYF | TGTGCCAGCAGCGAGGGGCCCAGGGCCTACGAGCAGTACTTC
TRBD1 | TRBJ1-2 | TRBV2 | . | CASRETGGEGGYTF | TGTGCCAGCAGGGAGACAGGGGGCGAAGGTGGCTACACCTTC
TRBD2 | TRBJ2-5 | TRBV6-5 | . | CASSLLAGGSETQYF | TGTGCCAGCAGCTTACTAGCGGGAGGATCGGAGACCCAGTACTTC
TRBD2 | TRBJ2-3 | TRBV7-2 | . | CASNLVGLAGDTQYF | TGTGCCAGCAACTTAGTCGGACTAGCGGGAGACACGCAGTATTTT
. | TRBJ2-7 | TRBV6-5 | . | CASSLEAGYEQYF | TGTGCCAGCAGCCTCGAAGCGGGCTACGAGCAGTACTTC
TRBD2 | TRBJ2-1 | TRBV7-3 | . | CASSSGLAGDEQFF | TGTGCCAGCAGCTCGGGACTAGCGGGAGATGAGCAGTTCTTC
TRBD1 | TRBJ2-3 | TRBV2 | . | CASSERTGSTDTQYF | TGTGCCAGCAGTGAAAGGACAGGAAGCACAGATACGCAGTATTTT
. | TRBJ2-7 | TRBV30 | . | CAWRTSQEQYF | TGTGCCTGGAGAACTAGCCAGGAGCAGTACTTC
. | TRBJ2-2 | TRBV6-5 | . | CASSYSPGNTGELFF | TGTGCCAGCAGTTACTCTCCGGGAAACACCGGGGAGCTGTTTTTT
. | TRBJ1-5 | TRBV19 | . | CASSIAGGGNQPQHF | TGTGCCAGTAGTATAGCGGGGGGAGGCAATCAGCCCCAGCATTTT
. | TRBJ1-1 | TRBV10-3 | . | CAIAVKNTEAFF | TGTGCCATCGCAGTGAAGAACACTGAAGCTTTCTTT
. | TRBJ2-7 | TRBV12-3/TRBV12-4 | . | CASSQGRYEQYF | TGTGCCAGCAGTCAGGGCCGATACGAGCAGTACTTC
. | TRBJ2-1 | TRBV7-9 | . | CASSPGTLGYNEQFF | TGTGCCAGCAGCCCGGGTACTTTAGGCTACAATGAGCAGTTCTTC
TRBD2 | TRBJ2-2 | TRBV9 | once | CASSVATSGSSNTGELFF | TGTGCCAGCAGCGTAGCGACTAGCGGGAGTAGCAACACCGGGGAGCTGTTTTTT
TRBD2 | TRBJ2-3 | TRBV7-9 | . | CASSFSGRGTDTQYF | TGTGCCAGCAGCTTTAGCGGGAGGGGCACAGATACGCAGTATTTT
. | TRBJ2-7 | TRBV5-4 | . | CASSPRGTSYEQYF | TGTGCCAGCAGCCCTCGCGGGACCTCCTACGAGCAGTACTTC
. | TRBJ2-1 | TRBV1 | . | CTSSPPTSSSGSLDEQFF | TGCACCAGCAGCCCACCAACCTCTTCTAGCGGGAGTTTGGATGAGCAGTTCTTC
. | TRBJ2-7 | TRBV13 | . | CASSLGGGYEQYF | TGTGCCAGCAGCTTAGGGGGGGGCTACGAGCAGTACTTC
TRBD2 | TRBJ2-7 | TRBV18 | . | CASSPVGTSGSYEQYF | TGTGCCAGCTCACCAGTTGGGACTAGCGGTTCCTACGAGCAGTACTTC
. | TRBJ2-3 | TRBV29-1 | . | CSASGASTDTQYF | TGCAGCGCTTCAGGGGCTAGCACAGATACGCAGTATTTT
. | TRBJ1-2 | TRBV7-9 | . | CASSPPSGYRGYTF | TGTGCCAGCAGCCCCCCCTCCGGTTACCGCGGCTACACCTTC
. | TRBJ1-2 | TRBV20-1 | . | CSAREEGYTF | TGCAGTGCTAGGGAGGAGGGCTACACCTTC
. | TRBJ2-3 | TRBV5-1 | . | CASSLASVAATDTQYF | TGCGCCAGCAGCTTGGCCTCTGTAGCCGCCACAGATACGCAGTATTTT
TRBD2 | TRBJ2-2 | TRBV7-3 | . | CASSKLPAGGGSTGELFF | TGTGCCAGCAGCAAATTACCGGCGGGAGGGGGTAGCACCGGGGAGCTGTTTTTT
. | TRBJ1-4 | TRBV25-1 | . | CASGGLEDEKLFF | TGTGCCAGCGGGGGACTTGAGGATGAAAAACTGTTTTTT
. | TRBJ1-5 | TRBV19 | . | CASTAQGGQPQHF | TGTGCCAGTACCGCACAAGGCGGGCAGCCCCAGCATTTT
. | TRBJ1-2 | TRBV6-5 | . | CASSSREDGYTF | TGTGCCAGCAGTTCCAGGGAGGATGGCTACACCTTC
. | TRBJ2-3 | TRBV9 | . | CASSGGDLTSTDTQYF | TGTGCCAGCAGCGGGGGGGACTTAACTAGCACAGATACGCAGTATTTT
. | TRBJ2-6 | TRBV7-9 | . | CASSSRGGTSGANVLTF | TGTGCCAGCAGCTCAAGGGGGGGAACCTCTGGGGCCAACGTCCTGACTTTC
TRBD1 | TRBJ1-6 | TRBV5-1 | . | CASSLGGQGASPLHF | TGCGCCAGCAGCTTGGGGGGACAGGGGGCTTCACCCCTCCACTTT
. | TRBJ2-7 | TRBV9 | . | CASSAQELSYEQYF | TGTGCCAGCAGCGCACAGGAGCTATCCTACGAGCAGTACTTC
TRBD1 | TRBJ2-1 | TRBV9 | . | CASSADRVMDFGEQFF | TGTGCCAGCAGCGCAGACAGGGTCATGGATTTCGGTGAGCAGTTCTTC
. | TRBJ2-3 | TRBV10-1 | . | CASTSQGTDTQYF | TGCGCCAGCACGTCGCAGGGAACAGATACGCAGTATTTT
. | TRBJ2-7 | TRBV5-6 | . | CASSLGGPSYEQYF | TGTGCCAGCAGCTTAGGCGGGCCCTCCTACGAGCAGTACTTC
. | TRBJ1-5 | TRBV30 | . | CAWSGGTSQPQHF | TGTGCCTGGAGTGGAGGGACTTCCCAGCCCCAGCATTTT
. | TRBJ1-6 | TRBV30 | . | CAWTQGSSYNSPLHF | TGTGCCTGGACTCAGGGGAGCTCCTATAATTCACCCCTCCACTTT
TRBD1 | TRBJ1-1 | TRBV5-4 | . | CASSRGGMNTEAFF | TGTGCCAGCAGCCGAGGGGGCATGAACACTGAAGCTTTCTTT
TRBD1 | TRBJ1-3 | TRBV19 | . | CASSIGTGSSGNTIYF | TGTGCCAGTAGTATAGGGACAGGGAGCTCTGGAAACACCATATATTTT
TRBD2 | TRBJ2-5 | TRBV7-8 | few | CASSSRTSGGQETQYF | TGTGCCAGCAGCTCCCGGACTAGCGGAGGACAAGAGACCCAGTACTTC
. | TRBJ1-2 | TRBV11-3 | . | CASSLVAGNGYTF | TGTGCCAGCAGCTTAGTGGCAGGGAATGGCTACACCTTC
TRBD2 | TRBJ2-2 | TRBV9 | . | CASSVVGTSGVANTGELFF | TGTGCCAGCAGCGTAGTGGGGACTAGCGGGGTCGCGAACACCGGGGAGCTGTTTTTT
. | TRBJ2-7 | TRBV29-1 | . | CSVGGGGIRYEQYF | TGCAGCGTGGGGGGTGGCGGGATAAGGTACGAGCAGTACTTC
TRBD2 | TRBJ2-1 | TRBV27 | . | CASSLMVGRSYNEQFF | TGTGCCAGCAGTTTAATGGTCGGGAGGTCATACAATGAGCAGTTCTTC
TRBD2 | TRBJ2-6 | TRBV4-3 | . | CASSQGEGSGANVLTF | TGCGCCAGCAGCCAAGGGGAGGGCTCTGGGGCCAACGTCCTGACTTTC